Below are 2 T cell receptor beta chains sequenced from a single sample in a study of cytomegalovirus exposure and HLA in healthy donors (TCRdb year 2017). Libraries were constructed by the immunoSEQ multiplex PCR assay. A mixture of 60 forward primers for TCR Vbeta segments and 13 reverse primers for TCR Jbeta segments was used in the multiplex PCR. In TCRdb, the immuneACCESS table is reduced to in-frame sequences with V and J assigned. These tables do not hold every clone; where another copy was compared, an unresolved V gene accounts for under half, and the others remain unexplained. Counted in this sample were 180,000 or so clones; 79% of them appeared once. About 2.3% of the sample is taken by the ten largest. The sample consisted of PBMCs. These receptors were obtained from a woman in her forties or fifties in good health and CMV-seronegative.

This clone has just one count. This chain links TRBV5-1 with TRBJ1-4; D gene unclear. Trimming left V 0 bases short and J 4 bases short, with 13 bases between. Germline V CDR1 and CDR2: SGHRS, YFSETQ. The CDR3 covers 16 residues. CDR3 sequence: CASSLDANLSNEKLFF. The CDR3 bases are TGCGCCAGCAGCTTGGACGCGAATTTGAGTAATGAAAAACTGTTTTTT.

The rearrangement links TRBV19 to TRBJ1-5; the D gene is possibly TRBD1 (5 bases). Germline CDR1 and CDR2: LNHDA and SQIVND (reference sequence). V lost 9 bases and J 2 bases, leaving 23 bases between the germline ends. The CDR3 covers 17 residues. The chain's CDR3 is CASFGTRGRAGNQPQHF. CDR3 sequence (DNA): TGTGCCAGCTTTGGTACTCGGGGGAGGGCTGGCAATCAGCCCCAGCATTTT. Together with reference TRBV19 and TRBJ1-5, the CDR3 gives the full variable domain: DGGITQSPKYLFRKEGQNVTLSCEQNLNHDAMYWYRQDPGQGLRLIYYSQIVNDFQKGDIAEGYSVSREKKESFPLTVTSAQKNPTAFYLCASFGTRGRAGNQPQHFGDGTRLSIL.